This TCR beta chain was captured in a study of CD8 T cells in ankylosing spondylitis (dated by TCRdb to 2016 to 2017). About the full investigation: The study set out to find disease-linked TCR variants by profiling T cell receptor beta repertoires in ankylosing spondylitis patients and healthy donors. Samples of peripheral blood were taken, and for ankylosing spondylitis patients, synovial fluid was collected as well. The full study cohort comprised some 27 ankylosing spondylitis patients and 110 or so healthy donors. Broad study findings and their caveats: Significant enrichment of the disease-linked clones was reported in matched synovial fluid samples from ankylosing spondylitis patients. The disease-linked clones had a CD8+ phenotype and were found at relatively low frequencies in peripheral blood. Some TCR beta motif variants had previously been reported in synovial fluid and blood of reactive arthritis patients, which suggested common disease-initiation mechanisms. A TCR beta motif of eight highly homologous amino acid variants appeared characteristic of blood from ankylosing spondylitis patients.

This clonotype has a handful of counts. The clone's antigen remains unknown. No base qualities exist here, and no much larger clone lies one base off it. Spanning cysteine to phenylalanine, the CDR3 consists of 14 amino acids. The kept DNA is CDR3 alone, 42 bases in frame from the first base. From the germline V gene, CDR1 is MRHNA and CDR2 is SNTAGT. V loses 5 bases, J loses 3 bases, and the germline ends lie 10 bases apart. The run used an Illumina MiSeq. Quantitative 5'-RACE with molecular barcodes was the method used to prepare the TCR beta libraries. Processing in the source paper ran as follows. A new computational method based on a probabilistic model of VDJ rearrangement was used to identify disease-linked TCR variants. TCRdb handled the public reads itself, with Q25 trimming in fastp and clone calling in MiXCR, and kept productive beta chains. Identical CDR3 proteins give one entry, which carries the most common genes and DNA. The V and J calls here are based on TCRdb, not the publication. The sample data list about 24,000 distinct CDR3 sequences, and 10% to 15% of these were observed just once. The ten largest make up under 40% of the sample.

Recombination linked TRBV6-4 to TRBJ2-2; 5 matching bases give a weak D call of TRBD1. This TCR came from a male donor with ankylosing spondylitis or in good health (not recorded which). The sequenced sample was blood. The CDR3 corresponds to CASSWQGDTGELFF. In nucleotide form, the sequence is TGTGCCAGCAGTTGGCAGGGCGACACCGGGGAGCTGTTTTTT.